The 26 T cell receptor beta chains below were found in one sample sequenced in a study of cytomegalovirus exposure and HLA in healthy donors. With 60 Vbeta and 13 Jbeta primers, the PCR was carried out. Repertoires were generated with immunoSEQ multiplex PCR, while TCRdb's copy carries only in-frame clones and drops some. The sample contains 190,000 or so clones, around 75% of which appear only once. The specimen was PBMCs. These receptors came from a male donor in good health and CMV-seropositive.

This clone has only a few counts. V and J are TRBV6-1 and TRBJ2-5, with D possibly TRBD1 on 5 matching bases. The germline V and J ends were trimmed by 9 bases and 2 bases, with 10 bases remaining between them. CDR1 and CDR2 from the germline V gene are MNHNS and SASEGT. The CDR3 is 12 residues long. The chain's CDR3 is CARLQGQETQYF. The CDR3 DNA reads TGTGCCAGGCTCCAGGGACAAGAGACCCAGTACTTC.

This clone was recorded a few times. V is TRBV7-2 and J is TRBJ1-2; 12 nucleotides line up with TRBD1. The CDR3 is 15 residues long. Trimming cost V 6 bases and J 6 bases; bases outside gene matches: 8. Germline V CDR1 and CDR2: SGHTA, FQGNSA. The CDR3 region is CASRYTGTGGDGYTF. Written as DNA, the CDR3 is TGTGCCAGCAGATACACCGGGACAGGGGGCGATGGCTACACCTTC.

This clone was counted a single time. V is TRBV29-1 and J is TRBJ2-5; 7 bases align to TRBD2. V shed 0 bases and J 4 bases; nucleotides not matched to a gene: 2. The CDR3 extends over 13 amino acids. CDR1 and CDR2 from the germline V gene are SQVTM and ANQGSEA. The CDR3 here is CSVEDGGGETQYF. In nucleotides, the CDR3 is TGCAGCGTTGAAGATGGGGGGGGAGAGACCCAGTACTTC.

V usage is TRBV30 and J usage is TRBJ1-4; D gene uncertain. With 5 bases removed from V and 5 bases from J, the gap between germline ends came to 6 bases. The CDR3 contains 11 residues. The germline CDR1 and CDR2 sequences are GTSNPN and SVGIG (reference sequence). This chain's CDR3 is CAWDRNEKLFF. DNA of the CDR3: TGTGCCTGGGATAGAAATGAAAAACTGTTTTTT.

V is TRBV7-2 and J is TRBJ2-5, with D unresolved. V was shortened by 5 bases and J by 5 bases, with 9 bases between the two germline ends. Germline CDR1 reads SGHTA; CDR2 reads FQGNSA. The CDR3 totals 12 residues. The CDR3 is CASSPGQETQYF. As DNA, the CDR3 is TGTGCCAGCAGCCCGGGTCAGGAGACCCAGTACTTC.

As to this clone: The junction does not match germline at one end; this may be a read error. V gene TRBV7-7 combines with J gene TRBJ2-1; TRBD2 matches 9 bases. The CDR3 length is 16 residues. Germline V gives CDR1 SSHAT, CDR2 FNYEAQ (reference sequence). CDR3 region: CASSLAAGGSYNEQFF. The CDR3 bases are TGTGCTAGCAGCTTAGCAGCGGGAGGCTCCTACAATGAGCAGTTCTTC.

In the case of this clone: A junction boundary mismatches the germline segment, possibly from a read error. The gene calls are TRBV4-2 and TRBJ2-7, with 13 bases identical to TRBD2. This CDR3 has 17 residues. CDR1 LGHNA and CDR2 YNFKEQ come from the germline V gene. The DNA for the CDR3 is TGTACCAGCAGCCAAGATCTAAGGACTAGCGGGGGATACGAGCAGTACTTC. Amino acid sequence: CTSSQDLRTSGGYEQYF.

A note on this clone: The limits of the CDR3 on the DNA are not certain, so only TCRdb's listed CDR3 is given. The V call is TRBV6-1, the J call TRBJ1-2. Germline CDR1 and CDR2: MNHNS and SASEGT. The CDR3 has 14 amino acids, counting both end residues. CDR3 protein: CASSDFRGVVGYTF.

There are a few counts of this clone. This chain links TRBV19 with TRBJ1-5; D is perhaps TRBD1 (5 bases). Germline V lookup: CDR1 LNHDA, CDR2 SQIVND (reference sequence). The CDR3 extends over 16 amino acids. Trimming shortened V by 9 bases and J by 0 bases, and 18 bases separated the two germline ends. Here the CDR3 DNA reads TGTGCCAGCAGAAAAGGTGCAGGGAATAGCAATCAGCCCCAGCATTTT. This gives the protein CASRKGAGNSNQPQHF. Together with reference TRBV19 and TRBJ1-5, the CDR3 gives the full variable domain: DGGITQSPKYLFRKEGQNVTLSCEQNLNHDAMYWYRQDPGQGLRLIYYSQIVNDFQKGDIAEGYSVSREKKESFPLTVTSAQKNPTAFYLCASRKGAGNSNQPQHFGDGTRLSIL.

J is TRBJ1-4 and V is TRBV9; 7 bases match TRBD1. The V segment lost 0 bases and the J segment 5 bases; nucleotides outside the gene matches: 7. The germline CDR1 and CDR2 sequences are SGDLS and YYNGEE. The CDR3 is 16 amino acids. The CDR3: CASSVAATGRNEKLFF. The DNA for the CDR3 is TGTGCCAGCAGCGTAGCTGCGACAGGGAGGAATGAAAAACTGTTTTTT.

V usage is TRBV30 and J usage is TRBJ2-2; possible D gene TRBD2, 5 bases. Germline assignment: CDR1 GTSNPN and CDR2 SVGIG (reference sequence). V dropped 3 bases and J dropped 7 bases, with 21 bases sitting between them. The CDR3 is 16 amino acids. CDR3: CAWSPSRTGTSGELFF. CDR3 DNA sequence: TGTGCCTGGAGCCCCTCCCGGACTGGAACAAGCGGGGAGCTGTTTTTT.

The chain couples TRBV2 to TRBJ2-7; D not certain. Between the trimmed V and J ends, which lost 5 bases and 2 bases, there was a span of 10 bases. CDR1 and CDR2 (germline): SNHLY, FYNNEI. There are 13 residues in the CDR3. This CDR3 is CASSLTYPYEQYF. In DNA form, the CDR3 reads TGTGCCAGCAGTTTGACTTATCCCTACGAGCAGTACTTC. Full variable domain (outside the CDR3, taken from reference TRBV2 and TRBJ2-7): EPEVTQTPSHQVTQMGQEVILRCVPISNHLYFYWYRQILGQKVEFLVSFYNNEISEKSEIFDDQFSVERPDGSNFTLKIRSTKLEDSAMYFCASSLTYPYEQYFGPGTRLTVT.

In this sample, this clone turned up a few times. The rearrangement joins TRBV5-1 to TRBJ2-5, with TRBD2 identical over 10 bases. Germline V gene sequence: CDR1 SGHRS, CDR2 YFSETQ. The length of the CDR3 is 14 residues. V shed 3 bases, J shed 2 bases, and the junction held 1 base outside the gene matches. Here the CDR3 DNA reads TGCGCCAGCAGCTGGGGACTAGCGCAAGAGACCCAGTACTTC. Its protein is CASSWGLAQETQYF. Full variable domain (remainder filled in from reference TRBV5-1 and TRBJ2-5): KAGVTQTPRYLIKTRGQQVTLSCSPISGHRSVSWYQQTPGQGLQFLFEYFSETQRNKGNFPGRFSGRQFSNSRSEMNVSTLELGDSALYLCASSWGLAQETQYFGPGTRLLVL.

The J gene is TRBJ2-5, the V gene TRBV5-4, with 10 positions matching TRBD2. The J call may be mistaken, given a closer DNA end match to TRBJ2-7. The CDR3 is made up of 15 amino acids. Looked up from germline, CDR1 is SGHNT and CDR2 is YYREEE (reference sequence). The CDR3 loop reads CASSNPGTSAFEQYF. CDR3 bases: TGTGCCAGCAGCAACCCCGGGACTAGCGCATTCGAGCAGTACTTC.

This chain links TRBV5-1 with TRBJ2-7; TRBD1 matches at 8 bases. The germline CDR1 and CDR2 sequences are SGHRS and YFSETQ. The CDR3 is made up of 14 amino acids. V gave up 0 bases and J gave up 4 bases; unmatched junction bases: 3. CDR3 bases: TGCGCCAGCAGCTTGGGACAGGGGTTATACGAGCAGTACTTC. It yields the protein CASSLGQGLYEQYF.

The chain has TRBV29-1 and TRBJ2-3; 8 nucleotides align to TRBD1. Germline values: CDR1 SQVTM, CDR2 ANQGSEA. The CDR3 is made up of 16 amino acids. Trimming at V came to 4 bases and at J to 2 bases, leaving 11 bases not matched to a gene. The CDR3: CSVAAGGNSYTDTQYF. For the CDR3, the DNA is TGCAGCGTTGCGGCAGGGGGCAACTCTTACACAGATACGCAGTATTTT.

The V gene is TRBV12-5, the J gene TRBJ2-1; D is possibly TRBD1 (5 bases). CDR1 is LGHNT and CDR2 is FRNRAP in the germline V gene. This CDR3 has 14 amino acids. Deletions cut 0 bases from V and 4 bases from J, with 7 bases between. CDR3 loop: CASGLVGEYNEQFF. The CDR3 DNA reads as TGTGCTAGTGGTTTGGTAGGGGAATACAATGAGCAGTTCTTC. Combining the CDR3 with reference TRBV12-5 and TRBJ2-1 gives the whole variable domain DARVTQTPRHKVTEMGQEVTMRCQPILGHNTVFWYRQTMMQGLELLAYFRNRAPLDDSGMPKDRFSAEMPDATLATLKIQPSEPRDSAVYFCASGLVGEYNEQFFGPGTRLTVL.

CDR3 residues: CASSLMEGFPYNEQFF. In nucleotides, the CDR3 is TGTGCCAGCAGCTTAATGGAGGGGTTCCCTTACAATGAGCAGTTCTTC. This chain links TRBV7-9 with TRBJ2-1, with D possibly being TRBD2 (6 bases). V was cut by 2 bases and J by 4 bases, with 15 bases left in between. The CDR3 is made up of 16 amino acids. Per germline, CDR1 SEHNR and CDR2 FQNEAQ (reference sequence).

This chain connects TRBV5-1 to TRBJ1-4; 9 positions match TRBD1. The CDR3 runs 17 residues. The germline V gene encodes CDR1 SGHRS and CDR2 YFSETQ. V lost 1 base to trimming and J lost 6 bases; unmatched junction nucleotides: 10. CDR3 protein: CASSLRPWDREDEKLFF. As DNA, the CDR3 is TGCGCCAGCAGCTTGAGGCCTTGGGACAGGGAAGATGAAAAACTGTTTTTT. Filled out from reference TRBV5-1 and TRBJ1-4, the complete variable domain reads KAGVTQTPRYLIKTRGQQVTLSCSPISGHRSVSWYQQTPGQGLQFLFEYFSETQRNKGNFPGRFSGRQFSNSRSEMNVSTLELGDSALYLCASSLRPWDREDEKLFFGSGTQLSVL.

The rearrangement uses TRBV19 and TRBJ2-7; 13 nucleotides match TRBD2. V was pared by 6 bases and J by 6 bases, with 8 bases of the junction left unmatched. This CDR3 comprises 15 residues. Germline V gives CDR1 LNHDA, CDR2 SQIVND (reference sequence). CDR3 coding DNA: TGTGCCAGTAGCGGACTAGCGGGGGACCGGGGCGAGCAGTACTTC. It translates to CASSGLAGDRGEQYF.

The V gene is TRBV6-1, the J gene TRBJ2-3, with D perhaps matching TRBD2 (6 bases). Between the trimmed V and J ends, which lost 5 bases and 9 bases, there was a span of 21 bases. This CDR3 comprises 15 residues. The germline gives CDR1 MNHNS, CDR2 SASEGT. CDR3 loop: CASSLRGVEVGTQYF. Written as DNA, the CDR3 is TGTGCCAGCAGTTTGCGCGGGGTGGAAGTTGGAACGCAGTATTTT.

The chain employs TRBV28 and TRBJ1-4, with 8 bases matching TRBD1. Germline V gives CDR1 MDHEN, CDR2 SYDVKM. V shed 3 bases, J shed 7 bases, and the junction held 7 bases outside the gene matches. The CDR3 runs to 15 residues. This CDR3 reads CASSLAGGLGEKLFF. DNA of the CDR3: TGTGCCAGCAGTTTGGCAGGGGGCTTAGGTGAAAAACTGTTTTTT.

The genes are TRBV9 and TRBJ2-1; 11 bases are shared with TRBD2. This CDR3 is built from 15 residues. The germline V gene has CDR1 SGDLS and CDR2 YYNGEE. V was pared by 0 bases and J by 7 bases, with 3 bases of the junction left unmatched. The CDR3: CASSVERLAGNEQFF. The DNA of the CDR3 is TGTGCCAGCAGCGTAGAGAGACTAGCGGGGAATGAGCAGTTCTTC.

The CDR3 spells CASSQDGWGNTIYF. DNA of the CDR3: TGTGCCAGCAGCCAAGATGGCTGGGGAAACACCATATATTTT. The chain couples TRBV14 to TRBJ1-3; no clear D. Germline V gene lookup returns CDR1 SGHDN and CDR2 FVKESK. The CDR3 extends over 14 amino acids. Trimming took 0 bases from V and 4 from J, leaving 7 bases between them.

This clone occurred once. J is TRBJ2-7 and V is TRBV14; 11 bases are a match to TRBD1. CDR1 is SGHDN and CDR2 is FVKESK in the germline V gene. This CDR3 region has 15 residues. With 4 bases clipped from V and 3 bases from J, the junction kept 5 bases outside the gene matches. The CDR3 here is CASSRTGTGGYEQYF. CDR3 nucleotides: TGTGCCAGCAGCCGAACCGGGACAGGGGGCTACGAGCAGTACTTC. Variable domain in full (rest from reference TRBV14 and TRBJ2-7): EAGVTQFPSHSVIEKGQTVTLRCDPISGHDNLYWYRRVMGKEIKFLLHFVKESKQDESGMPNNRFLAERTGGTYSTLKVQPAELEDSGVYFCASSRTGTGGYEQYFGPGTRLTVT.

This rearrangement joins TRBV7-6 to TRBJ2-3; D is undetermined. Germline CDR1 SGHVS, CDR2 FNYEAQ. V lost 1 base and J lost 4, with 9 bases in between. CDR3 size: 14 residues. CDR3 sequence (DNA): TGTGCCAGCAGCTTAGATTTAGGAGCAGATACGCAGTATTTT. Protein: CASSLDLGADTQYF.